These 27 T cell receptor beta chains came from one sample sequenced in a study of T cell repertoires in cytomegalovirus infection. TCRdb reprocessed the reads via MiXCR and lists one record per CDR3 protein. The data hold 400,000 or so distinct CDR3 sequences, with approximately 31% observed a single time. Sequenced sample: PBMCs. The source of these receptors is a human donor in good health (CMV status not recorded). Some clones in this sample may be carry-over from other donors' samples.

V gene TRBV20-1 combines with J gene TRBJ2-1; D gene uncertain. V lost 0 bases and J lost 8, with 17 bases in between. CDR1 is DFQATT, CDR2 SNEGSKA, per germline (reference sequence). The CDR3 extends over 15 amino acids. Written as DNA, the CDR3 is TGCAGTGCTAGAGATGTTTGGAATAGATTAGATGAGCAGTTCTTC. It encodes CSARDVWNRLDEQFF.

The rearrangement uses TRBV29-1 and TRBJ1-1; 9 bases match TRBD1. The CDR3 length is 14 residues. The germline V gene has CDR1 SQVTM and CDR2 ANQGSEA. Trimming at V came to 8 bases and at J to 2 bases, leaving 9 bases not matched to a gene. CDR3 protein: CSTRTGVSNTEAFF. The CDR3 nucleotides read TGCAGCACAAGGACAGGGGTCAGCAACACTGAAGCTTTCTTT.

The chain employs TRBV5-6 and TRBJ1-2; D ambiguous. The CDR3 spans 13 residues. CDR1 and CDR2 from the germline V gene are SGHDT and YYEEEE. With 1 base removed from V and 7 bases from J, the gap between germline ends came to 11 bases. The CDR3: CASSLLSASGYTF. Written as DNA, the CDR3 is TGTGCCAGCAGCTTGTTGTCGGCCTCTGGCTACACCTTC. The full variable domain, rest sourced from reference TRBV5-6 and TRBJ1-2, is DAGVTQSPTHLIKTRGQQVTLRCSPKSGHDTVSWYQQALGQGPQFIFQYYEEEERQRGNFPDRFSGHQFPNYSSELNVNALLLGDSALYLCASSLLSASGYTFGSGTRLTVV.

With respect to this clonotype: The conserved final phenylalanine or tryptophan is absent from the CDR3, which likely points to a read error. This chain joins TRBV11-2 and TRBJ2-3; the match to TRBD1 covers 8 bases. This CDR3 is built from 17 residues. CDR1 and CDR2 (germline): SGHAT, FQNNGV. CDR3 sequence (DNA): TGTGCCAGCAGCTTAGGTTCTGGGACAGGAGGCACAGAGACGCAGTATTTG. As protein: CASSLGSGTGGTETQYL.

V and J are TRBV2 and TRBJ2-7, with TRBD1 as a possible D gene (6 bases). The CDR3 has 13 amino acids. Germline CDR1 SNHLY, CDR2 FYNNEI. The ends were cut back, 6 bases at V and 3 bases at J, with 12 bases in the middle. CDR3 loop: CASSPPRGYEQYF. Here the CDR3 DNA reads TGTGCCAGCAGCCCCCCCAGGGGCTACGAGCAGTACTTC.

The chain is built from TRBV6-2 or TRBV6-3 and TRBJ2-3, with D possibly matching TRBD1 (6 bases). V shed 0 bases and J shed 4 bases, with 23 bases lying between them. This CDR3 has 19 residues. The germline CDR1 and CDR2 sequences are MNHEY and SVGEGT. The CDR3 bases are TGTGCCAGCAGTTACTCGCCCCTACGGAAAGGGGGATCCCCAGATACGCAGTATTTT. Translating it yields CASSYSPLRKGGSPDTQYF.

This clonotype occurred many times. The CDR3 loop reads CASSQDKRHGGEKLFF. DNA of the CDR3: TGTGCCAGCAGCCAAGATAAGAGGCACGGCGGGGAAAAACTGTTTTTT. The chain carries TRBV14 and TRBJ1-4; D gene uncertain. Between the trimmed V and J ends, which lost 0 bases and 8 bases, there was a span of 16 bases. The CDR3 loop spans 16 amino acids. CDR1 and CDR2 from the germline V gene are SGHDN and FVKESK.

Concerning this clonotype itself: The junction departs from germline at one end; a sequencing error may be responsible. The chain couples TRBV5-1 to TRBJ2-7, with 7 nucleotides matching TRBD2. The germline V gene has CDR1 SGHRS and CDR2 YFSETQ. The CDR3 runs 15 residues. The CDR3 DNA follows: TGCGACAGCAGCTTGGTCGGGGGGAGCTCCTACGAGCAGTACTTC. It codes for CDSSLVGGSSYEQYF.

V is TRBV7-4 and J is TRBJ2-1; perhaps TRBD2 as D (6 bases). V was trimmed by 8 bases and J by 8 bases, leaving 16 bases between them. The CDR3 runs to 13 residues. Per germline, CDR1 SGHVT and CDR2 SQSDAQ. This chain's CDR3 is CASGWRDLDEQFF. For the CDR3, the DNA is TGTGCCAGCGGGTGGCGGGACTTGGATGAGCAGTTCTTC.

This clonotype turned up a few times. This rearrangement joins TRBV6-2 or TRBV6-3 to TRBJ2-7, with 7 bases fitting TRBD1. V dropped 6 bases and J dropped 5; count of bases not matched to a gene: 13. Germline CDR1 MNHEY, CDR2 SVGEGT. This CDR3 spans 15 amino acids. CDR3 in DNA: TGTGCCAGCAGCCCCAGACAGGGAAGTAAAGACGAGCAGTACTTC. Its protein is CASSPRQGSKDEQYF.

This clonotype was observed a few times. The chain uses TRBV11-3 and TRBJ2-3; 11 positions agree with TRBD1. Trimming at V came to 7 bases and at J to 6 bases, leaving 3 bases not matched to a gene. The CDR3 is 13 residues long. Looked up from germline, CDR1 is SGHNT and CDR2 is YENEEA. The CDR3 region is CASKGQGVDTQYF. Here the CDR3 DNA reads TGTGCCAGCAAGGGACAGGGGGTTGATACGCAGTATTTT.

The table lists this clonotype with a few counts. The rearrangement links TRBV6-5 to TRBJ1-1, with 8 bases identical to TRBD1. The CDR3 covers 15 residues. Germline V gene lookup returns CDR1 MNHEY and CDR2 SVGAGI. J gave up 4 bases and V 0 bases, and 4 bases lay outside the gene matches. Here the CDR3 reads CASSYSLTGGTEAFF. Written as DNA, the CDR3 is TGTGCCAGCAGTTACTCCCTAACAGGGGGCACTGAAGCTTTCTTT.

In DNA form, the CDR3 reads TGTGCCAGCAGCCAGCAGGGTTGGGATAATTCACCCCTCCACTTT. It is translated as CASSQQGWDNSPLHF. This chain connects TRBV14 to TRBJ1-6, with D perhaps matching TRBD1 (5 bases). CDR3 size: 15 residues. Trimming took 3 bases from V and 5 from J, leaving 11 bases between them. Germline V gives CDR1 SGHDN, CDR2 FVKESK.

For this clonotype: An end of the junction differs from the germline gene, which may be a read error. The chain couples TRBV6-1 to TRBJ2-7, with 8 bases fitting TRBD2. The germline V gene encodes CDR1 MNHNS and CDR2 SASEGT. CDR3 length: 18 residues. The DNA of the CDR3 is TGTGCCATCAGTGAAGCGCTTCAGGCTAGCGGGCTTCTCTACGAGCAGTACTTC. Translated, it gives CAISEALQASGLLYEQYF.

This clonotype was recorded at least ten times. This chain uses TRBV7-2 with TRBJ2-1; 9 bases map to TRBD1. The ends lost 1 base at V and 1 base at J; junction bases unmatched: 5. CDR1 is SGHTA, CDR2 FQGNSA, per germline. The CDR3 totals 17 residues. The CDR3 here is CASSLVGTGSSYNEQFF. The CDR3 DNA reads TGTGCCAGCAGCTTAGTAGGGACAGGGTCGTCCTACAATGAGCAGTTCTTC.

On this clonotype: A much larger clone sits a single nucleotide away, making a read error possible. This chain uses TRBV7-6 with TRBJ1-2; D is unresolved. The CDR3 consists of 17 residues. With 8 bases removed from V and 0 bases from J, the gap between germline ends came to 22 bases. Germline CDR1 reads SGHVS; CDR2 reads FNYEAQ. As DNA, the CDR3 is TGTGCCAGCCAACCGGGAGAACCGCCATTAGCTAACTATGGCTACACCTTC. Translating gives CASQPGEPPLANYGYTF.

V usage is TRBV20-1 and J usage is TRBJ1-5; D remains ambiguous. Trimming removed 0 bases at V and 0 bases at J, with 24 bases between. From germline, CDR1 is DFQATT and CDR2 SNEGSKA (reference sequence). The CDR3 has 20 residues. The CDR3 region is CSARDAGTVGPSISNQPQHF. The CDR3 DNA sequence: TGCAGTGCTAGAGATGCGGGTACCGTCGGCCCGTCTATTAGCAATCAGCCCCAGCATTTT.

At least ten counts were recorded for this clonotype. This chain connects TRBV7-2 to TRBJ2-2; D possibly corresponds to TRBD2 (6 bases). V lost 1 base and J 4 bases, leaving 16 bases between the germline ends. Germline V CDR1 and CDR2: SGHTA, FQGNSA. The CDR3 length is 17 residues. CDR3 amino acids: CASSLVGGVPATGELFF. DNA of the CDR3: TGTGCCAGCAGCTTAGTAGGAGGGGTGCCTGCCACCGGGGAGCTGTTTTTT. The full variable domain, in which reference TRBV7-2 and TRBJ2-2 provide the parts outside the CDR3, is GAGVSQSPSNKVTEKGKDVELRCDPISGHTALYWYRQSLGQGLEFLIYFQGNSAPDKSGLPSDRFSAERTGGSVSTLTIQRTQQEDSAVYLCASSLVGGVPATGELFFGEGSRLTVL.

This clonotype has at least ten counts. The rearrangement joins TRBV6-6 to TRBJ1-1; weak D call: TRBD1 (6 bases). Germline assignment: CDR1 MNHNY and CDR2 SVGAGI (reference sequence). The V gene lost 0 bases and the J gene lost 5 bases, with 10 bases spanning the gap. The CDR3 has 14 amino acids. CDR3 sequence reads: CASSYSGGPTEAFF. CDR3 nucleotide sequence: TGTGCCAGCAGTTACTCCGGGGGGCCGACTGAAGCTTTCTTT.

This chain joins TRBV6-6 and TRBJ1-3; D perhaps matches TRBD1 (5 bases). The CDR3 length is 17 residues. V lost 0 bases and J 3 bases, leaving 15 bases between the germline ends. Looked up from germline, CDR1 is MNHNY and CDR2 is SVGAGI (reference sequence). The DNA for the CDR3 is TGTGCCAGCAGTTACTCCCCGAGGTCGGGGGATGGAAACACCATATATTTT. Translating it yields CASSYSPRSGDGNTIYF.

V gene TRBV27 combines with J gene TRBJ2-2; possibly TRBD2 for D (5 bases). V lost 3 bases to trimming and J lost 4 bases, with 12 bases between them. Per the germline V gene, CDR1 is MNHEY and CDR2 is SMNVEV (reference sequence). The CDR3 is made up of 15 amino acids. The CDR3 DNA reads as TGTGCCAGCAGTTTGCGACTGGCGGGCACCGGGGAGCTGTTTTTT. It yields the protein CASSLRLAGTGELFF.

This clonotype came up a few times. The rearrangement links TRBV6-5 to TRBJ2-5; 8 nucleotides agree with TRBD2. This CDR3 comprises 16 residues. Germline-derived CDR1 and CDR2 are MNHEY and SVGAGI. With 2 bases clipped from V and 2 bases from J, the junction kept 7 bases outside the gene matches. CDR3: CASSYGRGVNQETQYF. As DNA, the CDR3 is TGTGCCAGCAGTTACGGGCGGGGGGTTAATCAAGAGACCCAGTACTTC.

The chain couples TRBV6-5 to TRBJ1-5; D is uncertain. Germline loops: CDR1 MNHEY, CDR2 SVGAGI. Deletions cut 2 bases from V and 1 base from J, with 3 bases between. CDR3 length equals 13 residues. In DNA form, the CDR3 reads TGTGCCAGCAGTTACACGAGCAATCAGCCCCAGCATTTT. It codes for CASSYTSNQPQHF.

This clonotype was detected many times. This rearrangement joins TRBV7-8 to TRBJ2-1; 9 bases agree with TRBD1. Germline CDR1 and CDR2: SGHVS and FQNEAQ. The CDR3 is 16 residues long. J gave up 4 bases and V 3 bases, and 7 bases lay outside the gene matches. CDR3 in DNA: TGTGCCAGCAGCTTTAACCGGGACAGGGCTTACAATGAGCAGTTCTTC. It encodes CASSFNRDRAYNEQFF.

The genes are TRBV7-9 and TRBJ2-7; 9 bases fit TRBD1. CDR3 length equals 15 residues. CDR1 and CDR2 from the germline V gene are SEHNR and FQNEAQ (reference sequence). After removal of 6 bases from V and 4 bases from J, the junction contained 10 bases not matched to a gene. In DNA form, the CDR3 reads TGTGCCAGCAGTTCATCCCGGGACAGGGAGTACGAGCAGTACTTC. Amino acids: CASSSSRDREYEQYF.

This sequence joins TRBV10-3 and TRBJ2-5; D may correspond to TRBD1 or TRBD2 (5 bases each). This CDR3 has 16 residues. Per the germline V gene, CDR1 is ENHRY and CDR2 is SYGVKD. V was clipped by 4 bases and J by 3 bases, with 18 bases between them. The CDR3 sequence is CAISGTGAHAKETQYF. For the CDR3, the DNA is TGTGCCATCAGTGGGACCGGGGCCCACGCGAAAGAGACCCAGTACTTC.

The rearrangement uses TRBV7-2 and TRBJ2-3, with D tentatively TRBD1 (6 bases). This CDR3 is 15 amino acids long. CDR1 and CDR2 (germline): SGHTA, FQGNSA. V was shortened by 4 bases and J by 4 bases, with 15 bases between the two germline ends. CDR3 DNA sequence: TGTGCCAGCAGCTCCTTAGACAGGACGTCAGATACGCAGTATTTT. It yields the protein CASSSLDRTSDTQYF.